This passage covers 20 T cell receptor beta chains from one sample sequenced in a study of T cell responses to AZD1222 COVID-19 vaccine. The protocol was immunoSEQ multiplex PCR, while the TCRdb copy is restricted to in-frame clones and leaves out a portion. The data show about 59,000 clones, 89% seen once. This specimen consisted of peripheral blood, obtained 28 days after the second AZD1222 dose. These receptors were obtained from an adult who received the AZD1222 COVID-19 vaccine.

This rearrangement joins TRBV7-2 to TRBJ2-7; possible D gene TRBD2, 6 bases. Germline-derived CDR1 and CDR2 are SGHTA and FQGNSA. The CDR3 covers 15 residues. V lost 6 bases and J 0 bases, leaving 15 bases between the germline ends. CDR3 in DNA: TGTGCCAGCAGTTTCGGACGGGAGAGCTCCTACGAGCAGTACTTC. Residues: CASSFGRESSYEQYF.

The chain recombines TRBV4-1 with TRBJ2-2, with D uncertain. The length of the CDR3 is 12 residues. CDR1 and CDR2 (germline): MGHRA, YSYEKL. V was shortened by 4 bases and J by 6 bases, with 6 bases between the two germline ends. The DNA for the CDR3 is TGCGCCAGCAGCCTCTTTCCCGGGGAGCTGTTTTTT. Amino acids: CASSLFPGELFF.

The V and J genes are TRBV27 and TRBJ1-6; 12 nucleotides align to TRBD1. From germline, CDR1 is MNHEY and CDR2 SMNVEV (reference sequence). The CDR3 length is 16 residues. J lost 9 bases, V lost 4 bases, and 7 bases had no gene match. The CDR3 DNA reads TGTGCCAGCAGTTCCCCGGGACAGGGGGCGAGTTCACCCCTCCACTTT. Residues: CASSSPGQGASSPLHF.

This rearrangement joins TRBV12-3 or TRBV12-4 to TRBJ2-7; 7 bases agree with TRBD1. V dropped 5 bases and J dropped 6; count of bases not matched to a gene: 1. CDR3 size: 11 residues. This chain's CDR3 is CASSGTVEQYF. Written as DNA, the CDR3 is TGTGCCAGCAGTGGGACAGTCGAGCAGTACTTC.

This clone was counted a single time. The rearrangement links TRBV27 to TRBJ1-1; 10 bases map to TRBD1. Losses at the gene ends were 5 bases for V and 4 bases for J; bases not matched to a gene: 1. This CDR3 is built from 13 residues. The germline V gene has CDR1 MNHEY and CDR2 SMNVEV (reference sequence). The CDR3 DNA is TGTGCCAGCAGTAGGACAGGGGGCACTGAAGCTTTCTTT. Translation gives CASSRTGGTEAFF.

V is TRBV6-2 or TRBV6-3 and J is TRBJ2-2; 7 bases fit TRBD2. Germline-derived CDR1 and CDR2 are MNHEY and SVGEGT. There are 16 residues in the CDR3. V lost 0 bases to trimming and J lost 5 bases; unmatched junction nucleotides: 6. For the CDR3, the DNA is TGTGCCAGCAGTTACTCGGGACTAAGCGGGACCGGGGAGCTGTTTTTT. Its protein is CASSYSGLSGTGELFF.

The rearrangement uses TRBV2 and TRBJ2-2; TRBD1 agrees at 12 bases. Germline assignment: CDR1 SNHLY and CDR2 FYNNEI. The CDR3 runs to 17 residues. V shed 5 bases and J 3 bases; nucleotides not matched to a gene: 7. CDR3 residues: CASSRTGTGGDTGELFF. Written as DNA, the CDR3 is TGTGCCAGCAGTCGAACGGGGACAGGGGGCGACACCGGGGAGCTGTTTTTT.

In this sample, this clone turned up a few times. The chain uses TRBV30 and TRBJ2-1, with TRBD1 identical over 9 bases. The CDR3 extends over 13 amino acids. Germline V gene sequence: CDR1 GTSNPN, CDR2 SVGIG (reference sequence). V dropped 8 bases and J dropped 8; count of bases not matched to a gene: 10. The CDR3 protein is CARTGTGSDEQFF. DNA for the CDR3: TGTGCCCGTACCGGGACAGGGTCCGATGAGCAGTTCTTC.

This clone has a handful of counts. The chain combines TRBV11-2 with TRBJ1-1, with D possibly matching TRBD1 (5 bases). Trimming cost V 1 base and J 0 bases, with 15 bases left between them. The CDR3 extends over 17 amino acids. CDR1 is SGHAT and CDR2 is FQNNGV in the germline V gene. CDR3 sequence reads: CASSLGITGYLNTEAFF. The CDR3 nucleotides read TGTGCCAGCAGCTTAGGGATCACAGGCTATTTGAACACTGAAGCTTTCTTT.

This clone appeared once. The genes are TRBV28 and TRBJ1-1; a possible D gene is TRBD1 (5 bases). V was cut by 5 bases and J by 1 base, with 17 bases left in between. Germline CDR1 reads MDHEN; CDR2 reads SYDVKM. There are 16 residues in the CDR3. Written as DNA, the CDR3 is TGTGCCAGCAGTCCATGGGGCCAAACAGGGAACACTGAAGCTTTCTTT. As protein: CASSPWGQTGNTEAFF.

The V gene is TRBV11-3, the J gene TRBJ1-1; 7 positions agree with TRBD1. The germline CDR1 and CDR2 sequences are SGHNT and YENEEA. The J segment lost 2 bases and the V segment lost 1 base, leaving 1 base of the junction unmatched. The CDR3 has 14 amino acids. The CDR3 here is CASSLGTGNTEAFF. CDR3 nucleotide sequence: TGTGCCAGCAGCTTAGGGACAGGAAACACTGAAGCTTTCTTT.

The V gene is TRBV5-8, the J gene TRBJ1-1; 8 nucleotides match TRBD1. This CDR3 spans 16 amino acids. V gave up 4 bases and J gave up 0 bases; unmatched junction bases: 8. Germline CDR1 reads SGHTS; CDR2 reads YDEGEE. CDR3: CASSPRTGRMNTEAFF. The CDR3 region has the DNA TGTGCCAGCAGCCCTCGGACAGGGAGGATGAACACTGAAGCTTTCTTT.

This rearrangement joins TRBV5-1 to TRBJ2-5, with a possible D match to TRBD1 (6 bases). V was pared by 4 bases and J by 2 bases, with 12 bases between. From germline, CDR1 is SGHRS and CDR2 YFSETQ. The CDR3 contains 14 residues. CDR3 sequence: CASSPGQIQETQYF. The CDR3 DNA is TGCGCCAGCAGCCCCGGACAGATACAAGAGACCCAGTACTTC.

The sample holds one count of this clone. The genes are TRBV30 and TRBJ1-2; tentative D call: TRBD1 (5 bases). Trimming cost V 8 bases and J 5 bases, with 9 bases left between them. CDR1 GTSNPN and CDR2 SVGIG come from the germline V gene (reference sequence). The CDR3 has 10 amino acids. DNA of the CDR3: TGTGCCGGGGGACTGTATGGCTACACCTTC. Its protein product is CAGGLYGYTF.

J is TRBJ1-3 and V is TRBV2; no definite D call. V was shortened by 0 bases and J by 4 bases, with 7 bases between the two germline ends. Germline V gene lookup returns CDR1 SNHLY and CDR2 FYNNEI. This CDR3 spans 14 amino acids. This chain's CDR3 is CASSEARRGNTIYF. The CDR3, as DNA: TGTGCCAGCAGTGAAGCCCGACGGGGAAACACCATATATTTT. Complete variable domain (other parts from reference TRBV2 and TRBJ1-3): EPEVTQTPSHQVTQMGQEVILRCVPISNHLYFYWYRQILGQKVEFLVSFYNNEISEKSEIFDDQFSVERPDGSNFTLKIRSTKLEDSAMYFCASSEARRGNTIYFGEGSWLTVV.

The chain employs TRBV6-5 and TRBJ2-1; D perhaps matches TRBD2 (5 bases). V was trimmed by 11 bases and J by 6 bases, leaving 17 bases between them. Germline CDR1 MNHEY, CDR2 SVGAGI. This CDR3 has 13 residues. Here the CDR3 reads CALGRALPNEQFF. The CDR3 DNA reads TGTGCCCTCGGGCGGGCTTTACCCAATGAGCAGTTCTTC.

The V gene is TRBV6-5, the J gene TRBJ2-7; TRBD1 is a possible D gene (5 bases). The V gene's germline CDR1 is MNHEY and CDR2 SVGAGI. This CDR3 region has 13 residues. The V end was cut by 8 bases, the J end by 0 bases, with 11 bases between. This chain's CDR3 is CASAGLSSYEQYF. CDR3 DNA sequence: TGTGCCAGCGCAGGGCTCAGCTCCTACGAGCAGTACTTC.

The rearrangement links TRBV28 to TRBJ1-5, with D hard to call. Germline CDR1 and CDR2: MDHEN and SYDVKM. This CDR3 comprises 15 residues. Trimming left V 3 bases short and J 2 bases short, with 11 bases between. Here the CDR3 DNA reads TGTGCCAGCAGTTTTTGGAGATTCGGCAATCAGCCCCAGCATTTT. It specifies CASSFWRFGNQPQHF. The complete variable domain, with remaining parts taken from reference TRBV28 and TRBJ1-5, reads DVKVTQSSRYLVKRTGEKVFLECVQDMDHENMFWYRQDPGLGLRLIYFSYDVKMKEKGDIPEGYSVSREKKERFSLILESASTNQTSMYLCASSFWRFGNQPQHFGDGTRLSIL.

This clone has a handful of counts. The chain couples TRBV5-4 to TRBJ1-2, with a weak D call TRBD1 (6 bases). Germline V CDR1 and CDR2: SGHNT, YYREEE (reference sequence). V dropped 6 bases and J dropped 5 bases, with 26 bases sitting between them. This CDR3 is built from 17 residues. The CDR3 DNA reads TGTGCCAGCACCCCGGGGGGCCTTGGCCCCCTCATGTATGGCTACACCTTC. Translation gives CASTPGGLGPLMYGYTF.

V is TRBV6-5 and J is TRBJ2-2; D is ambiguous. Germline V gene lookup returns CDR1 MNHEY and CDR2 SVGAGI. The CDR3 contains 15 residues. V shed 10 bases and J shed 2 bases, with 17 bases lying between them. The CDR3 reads CATLPFRVNTGELFF. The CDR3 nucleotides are TGTGCCACCCTTCCGTTCCGGGTTAACACCGGGGAGCTGTTTTTT.